The 11 T cell receptor beta chains below were found in one sample sequenced in a study of blood T cell repertoires in COVID-19. The repertoire was sequenced with immunoSEQ multiplex PCR; TCRdb's copy has only in-frame clones and lacks some. The sample has 50,000 to 80,000 clones, roughly 76% seen once; the top ten hold around 5%. Input material: peripheral blood. The receptors originated from a human donor in a cohort sampled during active COVID-19.

The chain uses TRBV7-9 and TRBJ2-3; 8 bases fit TRBD2. Looked up from germline, CDR1 is SEHNR and CDR2 is FQNEAQ (reference sequence). J lost 5 bases, V lost 3 bases, and 4 bases had no gene match. The CDR3 sequence is 14 residues long. The CDR3 spells CASSLGTRGDTQYF. For the CDR3, the DNA is TGTGCCAGCAGCTTGGGGACTAGGGGAGATACGCAGTATTTT.

The table lists this clone with a few counts. The J gene is TRBJ2-7, the V gene TRBV10-1; tentative D call: TRBD2 (5 bases). The germline gives CDR1 WNHNN, CDR2 SYGVQD (reference sequence). The V gene lost 1 base and the J gene lost 7 bases, with 23 bases spanning the gap. The CDR3 totals 17 residues. The CDR3 coding sequence is TGCGCCAGCAGTGAGTTCAAGGAGGCTACAGCTGCCTTAGAGCAGTACTTC. It specifies CASSEFKEATAALEQYF.

The rearrangement joins TRBV6-6 to TRBJ1-2; 7 bases line up with TRBD1. CDR3 length equals 17 residues. CDR1 and CDR2 from the germline V gene are MNHNY and SVGAGI (reference sequence). Germline trimming cut 5 bases from V and 4 bases from J; bases unmatched to any gene: 16. The CDR3 DNA reads TGTGCCAGCAGTCGTAATCCGACAGGGAATCAAGCCTATGGCTACACCTTC. Its translation is CASSRNPTGNQAYGYTF.

The chain carries TRBV19 and TRBJ1-5; TRBD1 agrees at 11 bases. Germline V gene sequence: CDR1 LNHDA, CDR2 SQIVND (reference sequence). There are 13 residues in the CDR3. J was trimmed by 6 bases and V by 8 bases; bases with no gene match: 3. The CDR3 here is CASLDRGPQPQHF. The CDR3 DNA follows: TGTGCCAGTCTGGACAGGGGGCCTCAGCCCCAGCATTTT.

The rearrangement links TRBV23-1 to TRBJ2-2; 9 bases align to TRBD1. TRBV23-1 is an ORF for which the function is uncertain. The length of the CDR3 is 19 residues. V was pared by 4 bases and J by 3 bases, with 15 bases of the junction left unmatched. The DNA for the CDR3 is TGCGCCAGCAGTCCAGGGGCTGAGCGACAGGGGGGAGACACCGGGGAGCTGTTTTTT. It encodes CASSPGAERQGGDTGELFF.

The rearrangement joins TRBV9 to TRBJ2-5, with D perhaps TRBD2 (6 bases). This CDR3 has 15 residues. The germline CDR1 and CDR2 sequences are SGDLS and YYNGEE. Trimming took off 3 bases at V and 2 bases at J, with 14 bases between the two ends. The CDR3: CASSATPGTQETQYF. For the CDR3, the DNA is TGTGCCAGCAGCGCAACCCCTGGGACTCAAGAGACCCAGTACTTC.

V gene TRBV28 combines with J gene TRBJ2-1; 10 nucleotides align to TRBD1. With V trimmed by 5 bases and J by 2 bases, 6 bases remained unmatched. Per the germline V gene, CDR1 is MDHEN and CDR2 is SYDVKM. This CDR3 is built from 16 residues. The CDR3 loop is CASSPPGQGTYNEQFF. CDR3 bases: TGTGCCAGCAGTCCACCGGGACAGGGGACCTACAATGAGCAGTTCTTC.

The V gene is TRBV28, the J gene TRBJ1-3; 7 positions agree with TRBD1. Germline V gene sequence: CDR1 MDHEN, CDR2 SYDVKM. CDR3 length equals 16 residues. V shed 5 bases and J 0 bases; nucleotides not matched to a gene: 7. The CDR3 sequence: CASSRQGVSSGNTIYF. CDR3 DNA: TGTGCCAGCAGTCGTCAGGGGGTTAGCTCTGGAAACACCATATATTTT. The variable domain in full, with the rest retrieved from reference TRBV28 and TRBJ1-3, is DVKVTQSSRYLVKRTGEKVFLECVQDMDHENMFWYRQDPGLGLRLIYFSYDVKMKEKGDIPEGYSVSREKKERFSLILESASTNQTSMYLCASSRQGVSSGNTIYFGEGSWLTVV.

The chain carries TRBV5-1 and TRBJ2-7; D unclear. The CDR3 runs 13 residues. The V and J ends lost 0 bases and 5 bases respectively, with 9 bases between them. Germline CDR1 SGHRS, CDR2 YFSETQ. The CDR3 nucleotides are TGCGCCAGCAGCTTGGCCTATCCTAACGAGCAGTACTTC. As protein: CASSLAYPNEQYF.

The chain is built from TRBV5-4 and TRBJ2-1; 11 nucleotides agree with TRBD1. The CDR3 loop spans 15 amino acids. Losses at the gene ends were 4 bases for V and 4 bases for J; bases not matched to a gene: 4. The germline gives CDR1 SGHNT, CDR2 YYREEE (reference sequence). DNA of the CDR3: TGTGCCAGCAGCGTGGGACAGGGGGATTACAATGAGCAGTTCTTC. It encodes CASSVGQGDYNEQFF.

V gene TRBV5-4 combines with J gene TRBJ2-3; 9 bases line up with TRBD2. Germline CDR1 and CDR2: SGHNT and YYREEE (reference sequence). The CDR3 is 14 residues long. V lost 5 bases to trimming and J lost 1 base; unmatched junction nucleotides: 2. The CDR3 sequence is CASRGGGGTDTQYF. CDR3 nucleotides: TGTGCCAGCAGAGGCGGGGGGGGCACAGATACGCAGTATTTT.